The 27 T cell receptor beta chains given below trace back to one sample, sequenced in a study of Ad26.COV2.S vaccination and SARS-CoV-2 variants. Profiling relied on immunoSEQ multiplex PCR, and the TCRdb table lists in-frame clones only, not all of them. The sample carries just over 350,000 clones, around 90% recorded once. Here the sequenced sample was peripheral blood, taken after recovery from COVID-19. The source of these receptors is a human donor who had recovered from COVID-19.

The V call is TRBV5-4, the J call TRBJ2-5, with 12 bases that match TRBD2. Looked up from germline, CDR1 is SGHNT and CDR2 is YYREEE (reference sequence). J lost 4 bases, V lost 4 bases, and 5 bases had no gene match. The length of the CDR3 is 15 residues. Written as DNA, the CDR3 is TGTGCCAGCAGCCTCGGACTAGCGGGGACAGAGACCCAGTACTTC. Translation gives CASSLGLAGTETQYF. The whole variable domain, filled in from reference TRBV5-4 and TRBJ2-5, reads ETGVTQSPTHLIKTRGQQVTLRCSSQSGHNTVSWYQQALGQGPQFIFQYYREEENGRGNFPPRFSGLQFPNYSSELNVNALELDDSALYLCASSLGLAGTETQYFGPGTRLLVL.

CDR3 residues: CASSWGQREQYF. CDR3 DNA sequence: TGTGCCAGCAGCTGGGGACAGCGCGAGCAGTACTTC. This rearrangement joins TRBV7-9 to TRBJ2-7, with TRBD1 matching over 7 bases. This CDR3 is built from 12 residues. The ends lost 4 bases at V and 6 bases at J; junction bases unmatched: 3. Germline-derived CDR1 and CDR2 are SEHNR and FQNEAQ (reference sequence).

On this clone: This specimen includes other DNA sequences encoding the same CDR3. The chain employs TRBV2 and TRBJ1-1; unclear D gene. CDR3 size: 13 residues. Trimming pared 6 bases from V and 1 base from J, leaving 9 bases between. Germline V gene data show CDR1 as SNHLY and CDR2 as FYNNEI. CDR3 coding DNA: TGTGCCAGCAGCTTACAGCAGAACACTGAAGCTTTCTTT. It codes for CASSLQQNTEAFF.

The chain employs TRBV4-1 and TRBJ1-6; D gene uncertain. The CDR3 covers 16 residues. Per germline, CDR1 MGHRA and CDR2 YSYEKL. Trimming removed 3 bases at V and 0 bases at J, with 9 bases between. CDR3 coding DNA: TGCGCCAGCAGCCATTCCCGGAGCTCCTATAATTCACCCCTCCACTTT. Its translation: CASSHSRSSYNSPLHF.

The rearrangement links TRBV5-1 to TRBJ1-1; 8 bases line up with TRBD1. V lost 3 bases, J lost 4 bases, and 11 bases stayed unmatched. In germline, CDR1 is SGHRS, CDR2 YFSETQ. The CDR3 covers 16 residues. The CDR3 region has the DNA TGCGCCAGCAGCTCCCGCAGGGGGCCACTTAGCACTGAAGCTTTCTTT. Residues: CASSSRRGPLSTEAFF.

This rearrangement joins TRBV15 to TRBJ1-3, with a tentative D call TRBD1 (5 bases). V lost 6 bases and J 2 bases, leaving 8 bases between the germline ends. The CDR3 contains 13 residues. CDR1 is LNHNV and CDR2 is YYDKDF in the germline V gene (reference sequence). The CDR3 sequence is CATRSGAGNTIYF. CDR3 nucleotides: TGTGCCACCAGGTCGGGGGCTGGAAACACCATATATTTT.

The chain has TRBV11-2 and TRBJ2-1, with D perhaps TRBD2 (6 bases). The CDR3 covers 12 residues. Germline CDR1 and CDR2: SGHAT and FQNNGV. V was trimmed by 5 bases and J by 9 bases, leaving 11 bases between them. The CDR3 protein is CASSLVGGEQFF. DNA of the CDR3: TGTGCCAGCAGCCTGGTCGGGGGTGAGCAGTTCTTC.

V gene TRBV19 combines with J gene TRBJ1-5, with D unresolved. Looked up from germline, CDR1 is LNHDA and CDR2 is SQIVND (reference sequence). The length of the CDR3 is 18 residues. Trimming stripped 6 bases from V and 1 base from J, with 22 bases between. The CDR3 region is CASSNYLPGVASNQPQHF. The CDR3 DNA sequence: TGTGCCAGTAGCAACTACCTACCCGGGGTAGCGAGCAATCAGCCCCAGCATTTT.

The chain combines TRBV7-2 with TRBJ2-3; a possible D gene is TRBD1 (6 bases). The ends were cut back, 4 bases at V and 4 bases at J, with 15 bases in the middle. The CDR3 consists of 15 residues. From germline, CDR1 is SGHTA and CDR2 FQGNSA. The CDR3 region is CASSSPTGFADTQYF. CDR3 coding DNA: TGTGCCAGCAGCTCTCCAACAGGGTTCGCAGATACGCAGTATTTT.

The chain is built from TRBV29-1 and TRBJ1-1; 11 bases map to TRBD1. V lost 4 bases and J lost 1; bases outside the gene matches: 8. CDR3 length: 16 residues. The germline V gene has CDR1 SQVTM and CDR2 ANQGSEA. The CDR3 coding sequence is TGCAGCGTTGCCACACCCGGGACAGGGGGGAACACTGAAGCTTTCTTT. It yields the protein CSVATPGTGGNTEAFF.

This sequence joins TRBV5-6 and TRBJ1-3; D is undetermined. The CDR3 covers 15 residues. V was pared by 2 bases and J by 7 bases, with 16 bases between. Germline V gene data show CDR1 as SGHDT and CDR2 as YYEEEE. CDR3 region: CASSFPTEDYNTIYF. The DNA of the CDR3 is TGTGCCAGCAGCTTCCCGACTGAAGATTACAACACCATATATTTT.

The V gene is TRBV18, the J gene TRBJ2-7, with 7 nucleotides matching TRBD1. CDR1 is KGHSH and CDR2 is LQKENI in the germline V gene. With 3 bases clipped from V and 2 bases from J, the junction kept 7 bases outside the gene matches. This CDR3 is built from 15 residues. CDR3 bases: TGTGCCAGCTCACCGAACACAGGGGTCCCCTACGAGCAGTACTTC. Its translation is CASSPNTGVPYEQYF.

This sequence joins TRBV7-2 and TRBJ1-1, with D perhaps matching TRBD1 (6 bases). Germline CDR1 and CDR2: SGHTA and FQGNSA. Trimming cost V 4 bases and J 4 bases, with 19 bases left between them. The CDR3 is 16 amino acids. CDR3 DNA: TGTGCCAGCAGCTCTATGCCCGGGGGCGTCGGCACTGAAGCTTTCTTT. It translates to CASSSMPGGVGTEAFF. Full variable domain (rest looked up from reference TRBV7-2 and TRBJ1-1): GAGVSQSPSNKVTEKGKDVELRCDPISGHTALYWYRQSLGQGLEFLIYFQGNSAPDKSGLPSDRFSAERTGGSVSTLTIQRTQQEDSAVYLCASSSMPGGVGTEAFFGQGTRLTVV.

CDR3 in amino acids: CASSVSAGVTQETQYF. The DNA of the CDR3 is TGTGCCAGCAGCGTATCGGCGGGGGTAACTCAAGAGACCCAGTACTTC. The chain has TRBV9 and TRBJ2-5; 7 nucleotides line up with TRBD2. Germline CDR1 reads SGDLS; CDR2 reads YYNGEE. The CDR3 runs to 16 residues. Losses at the gene ends were 1 base for V and 2 bases for J; bases not matched to a gene: 8.

CDR3 sequence reads: CASSDRGGQPQHF. In DNA form, the CDR3 reads TGTGCCAGCAGTGACAGGGGCGGTCAGCCCCAGCATTTT. This chain links TRBV6-1 with TRBJ1-5; weak D call: TRBD1 (6 bases). This CDR3 spans 13 amino acids. In germline, CDR1 is MNHNS, CDR2 SASEGT. The germline V and J ends were trimmed by 3 bases and 6 bases, with 9 bases remaining between them.

The chain has TRBV2 and TRBJ1-2; TRBD1 agrees at 8 bases. Trimming at V came to 4 bases and at J to 4 bases, leaving 11 bases not matched to a gene. This CDR3 region has 16 residues. The V gene's germline CDR1 is SNHLY and CDR2 FYNNEI. This chain's CDR3 is CASSGGTGWVGYGYTF. Written as DNA, the CDR3 is TGTGCCAGCAGTGGGGGGACAGGATGGGTTGGCTATGGCTACACCTTC.

The rearrangement uses TRBV7-3 and TRBJ1-1; D uncertain. Germline CDR1 SGHTA, CDR2 FQGTGA. The ends were cut back, 5 bases at V and 0 bases at J, with 13 bases in the middle. CDR3 length: 15 amino acids. In nucleotides, the CDR3 is TGTGCCAGCAGCCAATACAACAGCATGAACACTGAAGCTTTCTTT. Translation: CASSQYNSMNTEAFF.

This clone was seen a single time. The rearrangement joins TRBV10-3 to TRBJ2-5; D is unclear. The CDR3 runs to 13 residues. Germline CDR1 and CDR2: ENHRY and SYGVKD. Trimming pared 0 bases from V and 5 bases from J, leaving 7 bases between. CDR3 loop: CAISESAWETQYF. CDR3 DNA: TGTGCCATCAGTGAGTCAGCGTGGGAGACCCAGTACTTC.

The rearrangement uses TRBV12-3 or TRBV12-4 and TRBJ2-1, with 9 bases matching TRBD2. The CDR3 runs 12 residues. V was clipped by 5 bases and J by 9 bases; unmatched bases: 2. The CDR3 loop reads CASSLGLAEQFF. In DNA form, the CDR3 reads TGTGCCAGCAGTCTGGGACTAGCTGAGCAGTTCTTC.

This clone was seen just once. In the same sample, other DNA sequences code for this CDR3. The chain joins TRBV12-5 to TRBJ1-6, with 7 bases fitting TRBD1. The CDR3 extends over 14 amino acids. The V gene end was trimmed by 1 base and the J gene end by 6 bases; junction bases not matched to a gene: 0. The V gene's germline CDR1 is LGHNT and CDR2 FRNRAP. The CDR3 DNA reads as TGTGCTAGTGGTTTGGGGGACAGTAATTCACCCCTCCACTTT. Translating it yields CASGLGDSNSPLHF.

The chain combines TRBV4-1 with TRBJ2-7; perhaps TRBD2 as D (5 bases). V was cut by 1 base and J by 4 bases, with 14 bases left in between. The CDR3 loop spans 15 amino acids. CDR1 is MGHRA, CDR2 YSYEKL, per germline. For the CDR3, the DNA is TGCGCCAGCAGCCAAGCCCCGGGGAGAAGGTACGAGCAGTACTTC. This sequence encodes CASSQAPGRRYEQYF.

The J gene is TRBJ2-3, the V gene TRBV7-3; TRBD1 matches 8 bases. With 5 bases clipped from V and 5 bases from J, the junction kept 9 bases outside the gene matches. This CDR3 contains 15 residues. The V gene's germline CDR1 is SGHTA and CDR2 FQGTGA. Written as DNA, the CDR3 is TGTGCCAGCAGCGACCCGACAGGGGTCGGAGATACGCAGTATTTT. It codes for CASSDPTGVGDTQYF.

The rearrangement joins TRBV7-2 to TRBJ2-2, with TRBD2 matching 8 bases. This CDR3 spans 17 amino acids. In germline, CDR1 is SGHTA, CDR2 FQGNSA. V lost 4 bases and J lost 2; bases outside the gene matches: 9. The CDR3: CASSYGPSGPNTGELFF. The CDR3 DNA sequence: TGTGCCAGCAGCTATGGACCTAGCGGGCCCAACACCGGGGAGCTGTTTTTT.

The chain combines TRBV24-1 with TRBJ1-2; TRBD1 agrees at 7 bases. This CDR3 is 16 amino acids long. Germline V lookup: CDR1 KGHDR, CDR2 SFDVKD. Trimming removed 4 bases from V and 6 bases from J; junction bases left unmatched: 13. The CDR3 DNA sequence: TGTGCCACCAGTGACAGCAGACAGGGCGTCTCCGATGGCTACACCTTC. Translated, it gives CATSDSRQGVSDGYTF.

The gene calls are TRBV5-1 and TRBJ2-5; perhaps TRBD2 as D (5 bases). Trimming took off 0 bases at V and 5 bases at J, with 14 bases between the two ends. This CDR3 is 15 amino acids long. In germline, CDR1 is SGHRS, CDR2 YFSETQ. CDR3 nucleotides: TGCGCCAGCAGCTTGGGTGGGGAGCTTCGGGAGACCCAGTACTTC. Translated, it gives CASSLGGELRETQYF.

The CDR3 DNA is TGTGCCAGCAGCCAAGCCCACGTCTTAGGAAATGAGCAGTTCTTC. Translating gives CASSQAHVLGNEQFF. This sequence joins TRBV3-1 (or the pseudogene TRBV3-2) and TRBJ2-1; D not resolved. There are 15 residues in the CDR3. Trimming took 1 base from V and 7 from J, leaving 14 bases between them. Germline V gene data show CDR1 as LGHDT and CDR2 as YNNKEL (reference sequence).

The chain carries TRBV4-3 and TRBJ1-4; D call uncertain. Germline V CDR1 and CDR2: LGHNA, YSLEER. V was cut by 2 bases and J by 6 bases, with 13 bases left in between. The length of the CDR3 is 15 residues. The CDR3 DNA reads as TGCGCCAGCAGCCAACACCCGCGGAAGGATGAAAAACTGTTTTTT. This encodes CASSQHPRKDEKLFF.